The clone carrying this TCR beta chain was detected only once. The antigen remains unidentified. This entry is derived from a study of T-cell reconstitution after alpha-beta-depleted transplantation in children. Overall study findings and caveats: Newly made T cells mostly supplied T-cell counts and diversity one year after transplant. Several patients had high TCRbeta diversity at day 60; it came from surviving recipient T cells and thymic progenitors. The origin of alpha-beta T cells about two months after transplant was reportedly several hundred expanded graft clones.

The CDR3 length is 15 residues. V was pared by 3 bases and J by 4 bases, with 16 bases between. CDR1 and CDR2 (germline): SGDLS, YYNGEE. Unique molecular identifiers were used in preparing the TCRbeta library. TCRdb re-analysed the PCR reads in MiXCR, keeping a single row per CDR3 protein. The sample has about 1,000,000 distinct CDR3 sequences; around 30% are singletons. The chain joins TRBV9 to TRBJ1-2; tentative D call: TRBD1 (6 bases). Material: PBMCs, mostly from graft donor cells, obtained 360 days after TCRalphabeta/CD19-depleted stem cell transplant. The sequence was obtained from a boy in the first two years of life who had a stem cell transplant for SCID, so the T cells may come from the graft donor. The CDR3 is CASSAGTIQGYGYTF. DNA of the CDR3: TGTGCCAGCAGCGCAGGGACGATACAGGGCTATGGCTACACCTTC.